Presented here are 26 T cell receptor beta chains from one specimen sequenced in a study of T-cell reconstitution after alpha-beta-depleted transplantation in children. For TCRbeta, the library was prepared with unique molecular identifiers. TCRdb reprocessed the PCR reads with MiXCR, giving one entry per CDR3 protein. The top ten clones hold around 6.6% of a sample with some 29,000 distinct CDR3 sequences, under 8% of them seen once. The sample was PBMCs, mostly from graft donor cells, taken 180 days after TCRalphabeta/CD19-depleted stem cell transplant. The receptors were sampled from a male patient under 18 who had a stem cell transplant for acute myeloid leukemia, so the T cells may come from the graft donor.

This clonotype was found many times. DNA for the CDR3: TGCGCCAGCAGCTTTGGGCGGGAGAGTGAGCAGTTCTTC. It specifies CASSFGRESEQFF. This sequence joins TRBV5-1 and TRBJ2-1, with TRBD2 matching over 7 bases. CDR1 SGHRS and CDR2 YFSETQ come from the germline V gene. The trim removed 2 bases at V and 9 bases at J, leaving 5 bases unmatched. The CDR3 has 13 amino acids.

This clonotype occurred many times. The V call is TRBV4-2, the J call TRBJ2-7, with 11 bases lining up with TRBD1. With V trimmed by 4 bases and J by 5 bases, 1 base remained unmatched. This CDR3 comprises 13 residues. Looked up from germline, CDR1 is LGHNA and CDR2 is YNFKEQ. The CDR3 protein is CASSPGQGDEQYF. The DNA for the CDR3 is TGTGCCAGCAGCCCGGGACAGGGGGACGAGCAGTACTTC.

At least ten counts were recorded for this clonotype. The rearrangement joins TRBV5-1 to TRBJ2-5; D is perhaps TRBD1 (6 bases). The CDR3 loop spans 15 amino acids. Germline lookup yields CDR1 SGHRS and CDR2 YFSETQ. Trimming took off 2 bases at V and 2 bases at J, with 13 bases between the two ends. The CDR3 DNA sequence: TGCGCCAGCAGCTTTTCCGGACAGACTCAAGAGACCCAGTACTTC. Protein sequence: CASSFSGQTQETQYF.

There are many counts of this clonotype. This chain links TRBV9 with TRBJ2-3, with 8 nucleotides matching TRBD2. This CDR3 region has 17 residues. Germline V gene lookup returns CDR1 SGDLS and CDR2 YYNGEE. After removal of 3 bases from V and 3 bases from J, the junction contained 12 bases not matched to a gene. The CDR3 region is CASSGPSGGRRTDTQYF. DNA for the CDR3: TGTGCCAGCAGCGGCCCCTCTGGCGGGAGGAGGACAGATACGCAGTATTTT.

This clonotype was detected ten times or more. CDR3 sequence: CASSQGTGAFF. In DNA form, the CDR3 reads TGTGCCAGCAGCCAAGGGACAGGGGCTTTCTTT. The rearrangement links TRBV3-1 to TRBJ1-1; 8 nucleotides align to TRBD1. The length of the CDR3 is 11 residues. J lost 11 bases, V lost 1 base, and 0 bases had no gene match. Germline values: CDR1 LGHDT, CDR2 YNNKEL (reference sequence).

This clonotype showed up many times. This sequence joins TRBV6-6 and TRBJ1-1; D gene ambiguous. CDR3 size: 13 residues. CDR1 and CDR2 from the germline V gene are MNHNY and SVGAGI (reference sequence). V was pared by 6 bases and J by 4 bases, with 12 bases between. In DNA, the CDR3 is TGTGCCAGCAGCCATCCTCCTGGCACTGAAGCTTTCTTT. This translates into CASSHPPGTEAFF.

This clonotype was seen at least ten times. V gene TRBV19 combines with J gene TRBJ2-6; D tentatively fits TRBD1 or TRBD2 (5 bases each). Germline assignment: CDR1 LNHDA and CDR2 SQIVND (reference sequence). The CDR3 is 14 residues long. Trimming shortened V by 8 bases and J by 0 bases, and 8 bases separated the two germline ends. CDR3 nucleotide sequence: TGTGCCAGTCGTGGGACCTCTGGGGCCAACGTCCTGACTTTC. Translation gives CASRGTSGANVLTF.

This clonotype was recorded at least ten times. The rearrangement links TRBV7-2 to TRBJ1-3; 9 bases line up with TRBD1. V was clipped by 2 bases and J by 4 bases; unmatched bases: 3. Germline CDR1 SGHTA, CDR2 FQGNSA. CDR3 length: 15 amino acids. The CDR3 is CASSLRDREGNTIYF. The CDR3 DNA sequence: TGTGCCAGCAGCTTAAGGGACAGGGAAGGAAACACCATATATTTT.

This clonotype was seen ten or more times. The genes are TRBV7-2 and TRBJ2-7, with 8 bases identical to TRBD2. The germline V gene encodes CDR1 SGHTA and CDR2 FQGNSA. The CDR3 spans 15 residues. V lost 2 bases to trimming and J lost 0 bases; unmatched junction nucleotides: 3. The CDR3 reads CASSLTSGGSYEQYF. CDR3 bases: TGTGCCAGCAGCTTAACGAGCGGGGGCTCCTACGAGCAGTACTTC. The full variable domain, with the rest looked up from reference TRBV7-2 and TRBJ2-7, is GAGVSQSPSNKVTEKGKDVELRCDPISGHTALYWYRQSLGQGLEFLIYFQGNSAPDKSGLPSDRFSAERTGGSVSTLTIQRTQQEDSAVYLCASSLTSGGSYEQYFGPGTRLTVT.

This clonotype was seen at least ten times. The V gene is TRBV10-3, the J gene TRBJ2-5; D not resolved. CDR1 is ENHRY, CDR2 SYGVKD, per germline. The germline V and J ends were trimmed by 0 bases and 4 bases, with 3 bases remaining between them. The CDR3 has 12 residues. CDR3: CAISESRETQYF. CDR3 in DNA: TGTGCCATCAGTGAGTCGCGAGAGACCCAGTACTTC.

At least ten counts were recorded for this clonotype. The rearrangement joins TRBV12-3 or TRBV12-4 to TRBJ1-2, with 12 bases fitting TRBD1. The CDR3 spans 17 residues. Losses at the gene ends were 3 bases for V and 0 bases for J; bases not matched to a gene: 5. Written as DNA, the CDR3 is TGTGCCAGCAGTTTGGCGGGACAGGGGGCTTCTAACTATGGCTACACCTTC. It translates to CASSLAGQGASNYGYTF.

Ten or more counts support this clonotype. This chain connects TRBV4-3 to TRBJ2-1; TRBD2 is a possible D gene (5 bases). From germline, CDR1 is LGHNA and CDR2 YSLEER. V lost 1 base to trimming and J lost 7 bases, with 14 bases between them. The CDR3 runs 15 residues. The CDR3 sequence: CASSQGAAELNEQFF. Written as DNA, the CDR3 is TGCGCCAGCAGCCAAGGCGCAGCGGAGCTGAATGAGCAGTTCTTC.

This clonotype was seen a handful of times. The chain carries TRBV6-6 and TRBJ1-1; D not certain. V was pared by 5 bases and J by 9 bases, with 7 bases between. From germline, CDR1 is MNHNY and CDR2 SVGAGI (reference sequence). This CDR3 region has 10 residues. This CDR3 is CASSRDQAFF. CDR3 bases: TGTGCCAGCAGTAGGGATCAAGCTTTCTTT.

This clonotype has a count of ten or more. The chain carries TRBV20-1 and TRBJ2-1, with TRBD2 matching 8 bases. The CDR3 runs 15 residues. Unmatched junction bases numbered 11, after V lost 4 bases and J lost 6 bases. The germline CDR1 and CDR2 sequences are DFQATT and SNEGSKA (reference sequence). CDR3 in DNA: TGCAGTGCTACCCACGGGACTAGTCCCTCCAATGAGCAGTTCTTC. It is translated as CSATHGTSPSNEQFF.

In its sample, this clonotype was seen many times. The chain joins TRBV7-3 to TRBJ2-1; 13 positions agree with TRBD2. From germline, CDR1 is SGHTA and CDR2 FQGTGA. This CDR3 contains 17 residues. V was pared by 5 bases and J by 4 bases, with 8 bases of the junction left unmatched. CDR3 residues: CASSPKRTSGRYNEQFF. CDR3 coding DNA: TGTGCCAGCAGCCCCAAAAGGACTAGCGGGAGATACAATGAGCAGTTCTTC.

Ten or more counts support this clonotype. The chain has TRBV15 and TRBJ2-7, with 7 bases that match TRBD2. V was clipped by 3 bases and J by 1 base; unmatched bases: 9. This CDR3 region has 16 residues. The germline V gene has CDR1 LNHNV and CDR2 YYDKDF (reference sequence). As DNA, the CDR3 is TGTGCCACCAGCAGGGGGTGGGCTAGCGGTTCCTACGAGCAGTACTTC. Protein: CATSRGWASGSYEQYF.

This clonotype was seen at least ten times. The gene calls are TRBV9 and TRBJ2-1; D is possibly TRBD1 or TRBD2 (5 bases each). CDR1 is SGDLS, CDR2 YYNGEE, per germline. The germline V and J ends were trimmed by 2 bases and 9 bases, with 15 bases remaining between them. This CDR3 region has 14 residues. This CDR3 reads CASSVGPLTGEQFF. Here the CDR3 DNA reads TGTGCCAGCAGCGTGGGACCTCTGACCGGTGAGCAGTTCTTC.

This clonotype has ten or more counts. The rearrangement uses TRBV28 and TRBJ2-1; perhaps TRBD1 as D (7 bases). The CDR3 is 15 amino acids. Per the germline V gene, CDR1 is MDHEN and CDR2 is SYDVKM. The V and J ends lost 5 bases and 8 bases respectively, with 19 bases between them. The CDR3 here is CASSQGDSPRDEQFF. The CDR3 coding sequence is TGTGCCAGCAGTCAGGGGGACTCCCCGAGGGATGAGCAGTTCTTC. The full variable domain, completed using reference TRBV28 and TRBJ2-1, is DVKVTQSSRYLVKRTGEKVFLECVQDMDHENMFWYRQDPGLGLRLIYFSYDVKMKEKGDIPEGYSVSREKKERFSLILESASTNQTSMYLCASSQGDSPRDEQFFGPGTRLTVL.

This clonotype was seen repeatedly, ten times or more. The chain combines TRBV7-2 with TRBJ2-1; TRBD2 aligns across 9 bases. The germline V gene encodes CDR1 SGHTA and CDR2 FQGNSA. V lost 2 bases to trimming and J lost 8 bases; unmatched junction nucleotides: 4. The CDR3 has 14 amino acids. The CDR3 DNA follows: TGTGCCAGCAGCTTAAGGCTAGCGGGATATGAGCAGTTCTTC. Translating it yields CASSLRLAGYEQFF.

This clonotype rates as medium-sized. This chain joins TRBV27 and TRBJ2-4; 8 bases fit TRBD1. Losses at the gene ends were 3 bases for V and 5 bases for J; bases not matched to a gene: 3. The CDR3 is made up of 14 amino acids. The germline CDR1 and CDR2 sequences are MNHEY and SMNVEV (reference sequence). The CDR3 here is CASSFGDRQNIQYF. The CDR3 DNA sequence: TGTGCCAGCAGTTTTGGGGACAGGCAAAACATTCAGTACTTC.

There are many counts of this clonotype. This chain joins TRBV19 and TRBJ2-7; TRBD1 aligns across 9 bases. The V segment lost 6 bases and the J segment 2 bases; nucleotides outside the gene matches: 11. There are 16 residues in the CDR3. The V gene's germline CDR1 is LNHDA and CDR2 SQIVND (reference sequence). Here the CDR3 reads CASRKTRDRVPYEQYF. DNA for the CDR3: TGTGCCAGTAGAAAGACCCGGGACAGGGTCCCCTACGAGCAGTACTTC.

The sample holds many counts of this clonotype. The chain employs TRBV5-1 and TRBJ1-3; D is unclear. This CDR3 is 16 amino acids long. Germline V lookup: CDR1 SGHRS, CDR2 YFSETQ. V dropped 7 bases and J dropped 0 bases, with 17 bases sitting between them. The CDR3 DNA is TGCGCCAGCCGCGGTGGCGGGAAGGACTCTGGAAACACCATATATTTT. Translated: CASRGGGKDSGNTIYF.

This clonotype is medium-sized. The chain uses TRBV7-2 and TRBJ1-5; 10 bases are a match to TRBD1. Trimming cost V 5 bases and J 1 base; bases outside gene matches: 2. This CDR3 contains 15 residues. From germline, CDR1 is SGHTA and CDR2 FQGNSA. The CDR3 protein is CASSGDRGSNQPQHF. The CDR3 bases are TGTGCCAGCAGCGGGGACAGGGGAAGCAATCAGCCCCAGCATTTT. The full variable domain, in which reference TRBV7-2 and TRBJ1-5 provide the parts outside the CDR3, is GAGVSQSPSNKVTEKGKDVELRCDPISGHTALYWYRQSLGQGLEFLIYFQGNSAPDKSGLPSDRFSAERTGGSVSTLTIQRTQQEDSAVYLCASSGDRGSNQPQHFGDGTRLSIL.

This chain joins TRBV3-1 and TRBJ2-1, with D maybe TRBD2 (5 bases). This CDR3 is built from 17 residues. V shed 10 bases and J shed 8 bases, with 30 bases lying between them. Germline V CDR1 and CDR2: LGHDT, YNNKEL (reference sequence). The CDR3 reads CATSNQYWLPLEDEQFF. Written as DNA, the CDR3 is TGTGCCACCTCCAACCAGTACTGGCTACCCCTGGAGGATGAGCAGTTCTTC.

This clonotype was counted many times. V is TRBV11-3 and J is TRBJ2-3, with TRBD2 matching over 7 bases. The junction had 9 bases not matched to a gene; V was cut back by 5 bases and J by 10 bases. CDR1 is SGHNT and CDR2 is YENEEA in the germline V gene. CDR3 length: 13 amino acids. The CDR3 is CASSPVAGVAQYF. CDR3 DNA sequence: TGTGCCAGCAGCCCCGTTGCGGGGGTTGCGCAGTATTTT.

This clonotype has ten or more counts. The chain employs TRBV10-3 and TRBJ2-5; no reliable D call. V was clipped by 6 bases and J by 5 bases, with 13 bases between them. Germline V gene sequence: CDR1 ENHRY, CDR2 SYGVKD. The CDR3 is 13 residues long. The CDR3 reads CAIRPGLGETQYF. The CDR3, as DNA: TGTGCCATCAGACCGGGTTTGGGGGAGACCCAGTACTTC.